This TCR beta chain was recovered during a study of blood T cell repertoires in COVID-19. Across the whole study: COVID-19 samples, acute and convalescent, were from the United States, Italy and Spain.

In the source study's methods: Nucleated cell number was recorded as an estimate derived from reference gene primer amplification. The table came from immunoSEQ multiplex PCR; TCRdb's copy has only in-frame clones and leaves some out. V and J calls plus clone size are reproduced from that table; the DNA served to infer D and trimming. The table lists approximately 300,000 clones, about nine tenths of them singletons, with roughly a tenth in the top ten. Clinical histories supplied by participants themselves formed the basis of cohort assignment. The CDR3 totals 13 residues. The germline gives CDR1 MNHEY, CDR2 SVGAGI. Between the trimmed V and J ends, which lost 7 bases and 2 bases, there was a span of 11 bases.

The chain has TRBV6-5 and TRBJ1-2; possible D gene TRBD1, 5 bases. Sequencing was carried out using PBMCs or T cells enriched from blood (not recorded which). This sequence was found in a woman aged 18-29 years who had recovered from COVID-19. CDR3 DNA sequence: TGTGCCAGCAAGGAGGGGCGGAACTATGGCTACACCTTC. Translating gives CASKEGRNYGYTF.